The text below deals with one T cell receptor beta chain. What it recognizes is unknown. A junction end diverges from the germline sequence, so it may reflect a read error. The germline gives CDR1 MDHEN, CDR2 SYDVKM. The CDR3 has 11 amino acids. The assay was immunoSEQ multiplex PCR, and TCRdb's table has in-frame clones only and misses some. The sample has several thousand clones; roughly three quarters are singletons. The sample originates from a study of T cell clonotyping in hematopoietic cell transplantation. Study-wide results and caveats: Few recipient clonotypes overlapped donors; over 95% were de novo at given depth. Cells were unsorted, so CD4 and CD8 contributions were not separated. Higher Inverse Simpson Index values in graft donor and pretransplant recipient predicted broader posttransplant TCR diversity.

Sequencing was performed on peripheral blood mononuclear cells, taken 30 days after allogeneic stem cell transplant. The clonotype comes from a male patient aged 35-50 years who had an allogeneic stem cell transplant from an unrelated donor, so the T cells may come from the graft donor. Some clones in this sample may be carry-over from other donors' samples. The V and J genes are TRBV28 and TRBJ2-7; D uncertain. In DNA form, the CDR3 reads TGTGCCAGCAGTTCCTACTACGAGCAATACTTC. This sequence encodes CASSSYYEQYF.